This TCR beta chain was captured by sequencing in a study of Ad26.COV2.S vaccination and SARS-CoV-2 variants. At the level of the study: By the intramuscular route, Ad26.COV2.S was given once, or twice 56 days apart. Study conclusions and caveats: The breadth of spike-specific CD8+ and CD4+ T cell responses after vaccination was reportedly substantial.

There are a few counts of this clone. Its antigen is as yet unknown. The V and J ends lost 5 bases and 6 bases respectively, with 17 bases between them. The CDR3 spans 14 residues. Germline V CDR1 and CDR2: SQVTM, ANQGSEA. Treatment specified: roughly 18 received Ad26.COV2.S at low or high dose, single or two shots; several received placebo; per-sample allocation not given. The study sampled participants on day 63 after the first vaccine or placebo injection. This adult donor, from Boston, was 18-55 years old. Sequencing used immunoSEQ multiplex PCR; TCRdb keeps in-frame clones, though not all of them. The sample contains some 340,000 clones, roughly 86% of which appear only once.

The material sequenced was peripheral blood, taken in a trial of Ad26.COV2.S vaccine versus placebo. The TCR comes from a person aged 18-60 years who received the Ad26.COV2.S COVID-19 vaccine or a placebo. This chain joins TRBV29-1 and TRBJ1-5; D might be TRBD1 (6 bases). The CDR3 loop reads CSVREDRGGQPQHF. In nucleotides, the CDR3 is TGCAGCGTTCGGGAGGACAGAGGGGGTCAGCCCCAGCATTTT.